These 11 T cell receptor beta chains originate from one sample sequenced in a study of blood T cell repertoires in COVID-19. Using immunoSEQ multiplex PCR, the repertoire was profiled, and TCRdb retains in-frame clones only, with some absent. Of 200,000 to 250,000 clones listed, 60% to 85% were seen once; the top ten hold less than 7%. The sequenced sample consisted of peripheral blood. The receptors stem from a woman in her 70s with acute or convalescent COVID-19.

Worth noting for this clone: Other DNA sequences from this sample encode an identical CDR3 as well. The chain recombines TRBV10-3 with TRBJ1-1; D is undetermined. Per the germline V gene, CDR1 is ENHRY and CDR2 is SYGVKD. The V gene lost 0 bases and the J gene lost 5 bases, with 7 bases spanning the gap. The CDR3 loop spans 13 amino acids. The DNA for the CDR3 is TGTGCCATCAGTGAGTCGGGAGGGACTGAAGCTTTCTTT. It specifies CAISESGGTEAFF.

The chain links TRBV5-5 to TRBJ2-1, with TRBD2 identical over 14 bases. The CDR3 extends over 16 amino acids. The J segment lost 7 bases and the V segment lost 4 bases, leaving 7 bases of the junction unmatched. Germline V gene lookup returns CDR1 SGHKS and CDR2 YYEKEE (reference sequence). CDR3 DNA sequence: TGTGCCAGCAGCGTCCGACTAGCGGGAGGGATGAATGAGCAGTTCTTC. It specifies CASSVRLAGGMNEQFF. Full variable domain (rest looked up from reference TRBV5-5 and TRBJ2-1): DAGVTQSPTHLIKTRGQQVTLRCSPISGHKSVSWYQQVLGQGPQFIFQYYEKEERGRGNFPDRFSARQFPNYSSELNVNALLLGDSALYLCASSVRLAGGMNEQFFGPGTRLTVL.

This rearrangement joins TRBV10-1 to TRBJ2-1, with 9 bases that match TRBD2. V shed 6 bases, J shed 3 bases, and the junction held 6 bases outside the gene matches. Germline CDR1 is WNHNN and CDR2 is SYGVQD (reference sequence). The CDR3 has 15 residues. CDR3 region: CASSPLAGIYNEQFF. The CDR3 DNA is TGCGCCAGCAGCCCCCTAGCGGGAATCTACAATGAGCAGTTCTTC.

V gene TRBV10-3 combines with J gene TRBJ2-1; D may be TRBD1 (6 bases). Germline CDR1 ENHRY, CDR2 SYGVKD. The CDR3 totals 21 residues. Trimming pared 0 bases from V and 2 bases from J, leaving 26 bases between. The CDR3 loop is CAISESFRNRALTFTYNEQFF. CDR3 in DNA: TGTGCCATCAGTGAGTCGTTTCGGAACAGGGCCCTAACCTTTACCTACAATGAGCAGTTCTTC.

The chain combines TRBV20-1 with TRBJ2-2; D is perhaps TRBD2 (6 bases). V was cut by 3 bases and J by 7 bases, with 15 bases left in between. This CDR3 has 14 residues. Germline CDR1 is DFQATT and CDR2 is SNEGSKA (reference sequence). CDR3 sequence (DNA): TGCAGTGCTAGTAGGGACTCATCCTTCGGGGAGCTGTTTTTT. Translating it yields CSASRDSSFGELFF.

CDR3 DNA: TGTGCCATCAGCCCCGGGACAGGTCATGATGAAGCTTTCTTT. It is translated as CAISPGTGHDEAFF. This chain uses TRBV10-3 with TRBJ1-1; 8 positions match TRBD1. The CDR3 length is 14 residues. V lost 6 bases to trimming and J lost 7 bases; unmatched junction nucleotides: 10. From germline, CDR1 is ENHRY and CDR2 SYGVKD.

This clone is a singleton in its sample. The chain carries TRBV5-6 and TRBJ1-5, with D maybe TRBD1 (5 bases). The CDR3 runs to 17 residues. Germline lookup yields CDR1 SGHDT and CDR2 YYEEEE. Trimming left V 0 bases short and J 2 bases short, with 15 bases between. The CDR3 spells CASSLAGQTIGNQPQHF. The CDR3 DNA reads as TGTGCCAGCAGCTTGGCTGGACAAACGATCGGCAATCAGCCCCAGCATTTT.

This sequence joins TRBV27 and TRBJ2-7; 8 bases fit TRBD1. The junction had 12 bases not matched to a gene; V was cut back by 8 bases and J by 3 bases. The CDR3 contains 15 residues. Germline V gene data show CDR1 as MNHEY and CDR2 as SMNVEV (reference sequence). CDR3: CASHPGQGAGYEQYF. In DNA, the CDR3 is TGTGCCAGCCATCCGGGGCAGGGGGCCGGCTACGAGCAGTACTTC.

V usage is TRBV27 and J usage is TRBJ2-1; the match to TRBD1 covers 7 bases. The CDR3 extends over 17 amino acids. Germline V lookup: CDR1 MNHEY, CDR2 SMNVEV (reference sequence). Losses at the gene ends were 6 bases for V and 6 bases for J; bases not matched to a gene: 17. CDR3 protein: CASRQTRQGYLFNEQFF. The CDR3 DNA follows: TGTGCCAGCAGACAGACGCGACAGGGATATTTATTCAATGAGCAGTTCTTC.

The chain combines TRBV4-2 with TRBJ1-6; 9 nucleotides line up with TRBD1. Losses at the gene ends were 2 bases for V and 8 bases for J; bases not matched to a gene: 10. This CDR3 region has 17 residues. Germline CDR1 is LGHNA and CDR2 is YNFKEQ. CDR3 region: CASSQPTTGGADSPLHF. CDR3 nucleotide sequence: TGTGCCAGCAGCCAACCCACCACAGGGGGCGCCGATTCACCCCTCCACTTT.

The V gene is TRBV3-1 (or the pseudogene TRBV3-2), the J gene TRBJ2-7; 10 bases line up with TRBD2. The CDR3 has 13 residues. J gave up 5 bases and V 3 bases, and 1 base lay outside the gene matches. Germline CDR1 reads LGHDT; CDR2 reads YNNKEL (reference sequence). The chain's CDR3 is CASSHLAGDEQYF. CDR3 nucleotide sequence: TGTGCCAGCAGCCACCTAGCGGGAGACGAGCAGTACTTC.